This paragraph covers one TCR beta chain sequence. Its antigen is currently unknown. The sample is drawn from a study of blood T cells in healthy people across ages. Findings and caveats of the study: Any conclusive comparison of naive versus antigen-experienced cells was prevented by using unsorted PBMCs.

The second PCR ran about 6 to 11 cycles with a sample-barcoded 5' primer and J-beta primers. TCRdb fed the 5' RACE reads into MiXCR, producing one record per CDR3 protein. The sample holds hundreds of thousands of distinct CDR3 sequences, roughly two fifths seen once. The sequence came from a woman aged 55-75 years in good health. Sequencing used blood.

The DNA of the CDR3 is TGTGCCAGCAGCGTGACTAGCGAATCAAGCACCTACGAGCAGTACTTC. It specifies CASSVTSESSTYEQYF. J is TRBJ2-7 and V is TRBV9; 8 bases match TRBD2. J lost 2 bases, V lost 2 bases, and 9 bases had no gene match. The CDR3 loop spans 16 amino acids. The germline gives CDR1 SGDLS, CDR2 YYNGEE.